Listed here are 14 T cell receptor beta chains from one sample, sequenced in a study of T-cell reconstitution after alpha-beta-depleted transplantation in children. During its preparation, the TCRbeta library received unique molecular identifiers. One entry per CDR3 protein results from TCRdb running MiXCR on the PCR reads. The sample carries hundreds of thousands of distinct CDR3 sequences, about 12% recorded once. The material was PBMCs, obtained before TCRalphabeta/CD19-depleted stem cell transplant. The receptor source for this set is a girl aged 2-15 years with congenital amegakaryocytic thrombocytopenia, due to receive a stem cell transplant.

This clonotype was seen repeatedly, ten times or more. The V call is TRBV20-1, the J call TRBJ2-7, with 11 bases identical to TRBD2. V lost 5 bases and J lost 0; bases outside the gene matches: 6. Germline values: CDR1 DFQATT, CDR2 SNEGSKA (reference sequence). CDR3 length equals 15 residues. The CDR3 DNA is TGCAGTGCTCGCGGACTAGCGGGTACCTCCTACGAGCAGTACTTC. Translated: CSARGLAGTSYEQYF.

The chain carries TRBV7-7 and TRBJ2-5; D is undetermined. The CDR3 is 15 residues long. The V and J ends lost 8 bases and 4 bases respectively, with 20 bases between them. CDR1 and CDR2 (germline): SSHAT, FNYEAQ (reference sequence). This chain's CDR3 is CASSNNGHKAETQYF. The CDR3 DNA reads TGTGCCAGCTCCAATAATGGGCACAAAGCAGAGACCCAGTACTTC.

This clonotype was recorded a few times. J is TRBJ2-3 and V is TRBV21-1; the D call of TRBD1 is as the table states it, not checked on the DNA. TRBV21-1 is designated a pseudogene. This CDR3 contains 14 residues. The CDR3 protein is CASRTVLGMDTQYF. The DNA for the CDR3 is TGTGCCAGCCGGACAGTTCTGGGAATGGATACGCAGTATTTT.

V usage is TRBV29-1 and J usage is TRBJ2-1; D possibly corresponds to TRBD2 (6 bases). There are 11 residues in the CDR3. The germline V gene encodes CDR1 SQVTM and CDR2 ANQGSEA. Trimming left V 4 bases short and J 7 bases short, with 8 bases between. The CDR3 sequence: CSVALANEQFF. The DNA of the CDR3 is TGCAGCGTTGCGCTAGCGAATGAGCAGTTCTTC.

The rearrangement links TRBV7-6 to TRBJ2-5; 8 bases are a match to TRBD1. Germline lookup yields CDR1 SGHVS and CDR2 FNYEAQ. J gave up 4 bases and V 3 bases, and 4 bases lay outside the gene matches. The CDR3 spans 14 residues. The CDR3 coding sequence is TGTGCCAGCAGCTTCCGGGACAGGTCAGAGACCCAGTACTTC. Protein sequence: CASSFRDRSETQYF. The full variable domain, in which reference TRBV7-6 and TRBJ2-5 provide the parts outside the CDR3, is GAGVSQSPRYKVTKRGQDVALRCDPISGHVSLYWYRQALGQGPEFLTYFNYEAQQDKSGLPNDRFSAERPEGSISTLTIQRTEQRDSAMYRCASSFRDRSETQYFGPGTRLLVL.

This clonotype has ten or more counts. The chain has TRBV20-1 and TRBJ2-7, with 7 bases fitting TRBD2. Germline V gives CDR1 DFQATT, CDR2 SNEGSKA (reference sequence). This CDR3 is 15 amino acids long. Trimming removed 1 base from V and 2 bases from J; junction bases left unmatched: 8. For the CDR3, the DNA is TGCAGTGCTAGAGCTAGGGCTAGCGGCACCTACGAGCAGTACTTC. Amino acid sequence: CSARARASGTYEQYF.

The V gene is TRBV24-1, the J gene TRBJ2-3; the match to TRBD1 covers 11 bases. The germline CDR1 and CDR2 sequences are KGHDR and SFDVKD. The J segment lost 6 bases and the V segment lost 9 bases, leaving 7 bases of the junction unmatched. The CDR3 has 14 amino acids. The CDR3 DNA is TGTGCCACCGGCGGACAGGGGGCATCTGATACGCAGTATTTT. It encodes CATGGQGASDTQYF.

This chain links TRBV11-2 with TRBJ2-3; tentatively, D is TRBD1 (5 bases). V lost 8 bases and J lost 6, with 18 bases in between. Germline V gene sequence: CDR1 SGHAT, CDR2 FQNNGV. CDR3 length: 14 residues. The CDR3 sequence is CASASIPGWDTQYF. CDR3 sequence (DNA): TGTGCCAGCGCCTCCATTCCAGGGTGGGATACGCAGTATTTT.

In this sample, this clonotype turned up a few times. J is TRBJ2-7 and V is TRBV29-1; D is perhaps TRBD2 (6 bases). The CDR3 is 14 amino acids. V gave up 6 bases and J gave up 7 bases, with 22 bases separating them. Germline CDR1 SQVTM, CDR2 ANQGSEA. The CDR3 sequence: CSVGGGAPSREQYF. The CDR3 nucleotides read TGCAGCGTGGGAGGCGGGGCCCCTTCTAGGGAGCAGTACTTC.

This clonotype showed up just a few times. CDR3 nucleotides: TGTGCCAGCAGGCTCCCCCCTGAAGAGACCCAGTACTTC. Translating it yields CASRLPPEETQYF. The V and J genes are TRBV28 and TRBJ2-5; D gene unclear. The CDR3 totals 13 residues. V was trimmed by 6 bases and J by 3 bases, leaving 11 bases between them. The germline CDR1 and CDR2 sequences are MDHEN and SYDVKM. Looking up the rest from reference TRBV28 and TRBJ2-5 gives the full variable domain: DVKVTQSSRYLVKRTGEKVFLECVQDMDHENMFWYRQDPGLGLRLIYFSYDVKMKEKGDIPEGYSVSREKKERFSLILESASTNQTSMYLCASRLPPEETQYFGPGTRLLVL.

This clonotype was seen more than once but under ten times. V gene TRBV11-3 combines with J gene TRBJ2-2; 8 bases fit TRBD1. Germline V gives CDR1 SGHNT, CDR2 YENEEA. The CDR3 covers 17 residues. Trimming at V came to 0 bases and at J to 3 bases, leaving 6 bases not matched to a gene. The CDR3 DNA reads TGTGCCAGCAGCTTAGATTCTGTGACAGGGGACACCGGGGAGCTGTTTTTT. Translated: CASSLDSVTGDTGELFF.

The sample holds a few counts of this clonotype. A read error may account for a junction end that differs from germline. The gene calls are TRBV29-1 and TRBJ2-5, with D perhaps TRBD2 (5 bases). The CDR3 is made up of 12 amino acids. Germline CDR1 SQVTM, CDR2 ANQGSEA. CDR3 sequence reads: CSVEPSYRTLNF. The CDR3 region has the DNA TGCAGCGTTGAGCCCTCGTATAGGACTTTGAACTTC.

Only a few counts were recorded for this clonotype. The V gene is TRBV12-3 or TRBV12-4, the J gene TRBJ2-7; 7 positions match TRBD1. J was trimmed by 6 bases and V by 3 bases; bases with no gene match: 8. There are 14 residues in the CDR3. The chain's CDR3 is CASSFEETGIEQYF. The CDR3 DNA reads TGTGCCAGCAGTTTTGAGGAGACAGGGATCGAGCAGTACTTC.

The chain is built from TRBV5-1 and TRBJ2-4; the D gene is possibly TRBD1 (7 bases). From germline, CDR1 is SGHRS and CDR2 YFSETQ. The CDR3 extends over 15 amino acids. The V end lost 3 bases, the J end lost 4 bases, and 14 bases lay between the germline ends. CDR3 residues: CASSSRGTPKNIQYF. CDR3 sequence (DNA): TGCGCCAGCAGCTCCAGGGGGACTCCTAAAAACATTCAGTACTTC.